These T cell receptor beta chains were read from a single sample in a study of neurological immune-mediated disorders. TCRdb passed the 5' RACE reads through MiXCR, listing each CDR3 protein once. In the table there are around 49,000 distinct CDR3 sequences, approximately 11% of which are singletons. Sequenced input: PBMCs. These TCRs come from a male donor with HTLV-1-associated myelopathy (HAM/TSP). Each CDR3 is given with its conserved first and last residue. The D gene is left open where the match is weak. Some rows mark clone size as missing; the rest say once, few, many or name a class of expanded clone.

d_gene	j_gene	abundance	v_gene	CDR3nt	CDR3aa
TRBD1	TRBJ2-3	many	TRBV29-1	TGCAGCGTCCGCCCGGGGACAGGGAGGGTCGACACGCAGTATTTT	CSVRPGTGRVDTQYF
TRBD1	TRBJ2-7	many	TRBV7-2	TGTGCCAGCAGCTTAGCAAGACAGGGGGCCTACGAGCAGTACTTC	CASSLARQGAYEQYF
TRBD1	TRBJ2-2	few	TRBV10-3	TGTGCCGCCCCGGGGACAGGGAACACCGGGGAGCTGTTTTTT	CAAPGTGNTGELFF
NA	TRBJ2-1	many	TRBV5-1	TGCGCCAGCACCGGTACCGTGAATGAGCAGTTCTTC	CASTGTVNEQFF
TRBD1	TRBJ2-1	many	TRBV6-2/TRBV6-3	TGTGCCAGCAGGGAGACAGGGTTTAGTTTGGGAGTCAATGAGCAGTTCTTC	CASRETGFSLGVNEQFF
NA	TRBJ1-4	many	TRBV7-9	TGTGCCAGCAGCCACTGGATTGCAACTAATGAAAAACTGTTTTTT	CASSHWIATNEKLFF
NA	TRBJ2-7	many	TRBV7-2	TGTGCCAGCAGCTTACTGTCCAGGATGGTCTTC	CASSLLSRMVF
TRBD1	TRBJ1-3	many	TRBV20-1	TGCAGTGCTTGGCAGGGGGCTGGTGGAAACACCATATATTTT	CSAWQGAGGNTIYF
NA	TRBJ1-2	many	TRBV3-1	TGTGCCAGCAGCCCAACGTACAGGCCTAACTATGGCTACACCTTC	CASSPTYRPNYGYTF
TRBD1	TRBJ1-5	many	TRBV5-1	TGCGCCAGCAGCTTTACGGGGGACAGATATCAGCCCCAGCATTTT	CASSFTGDRYQPQHF
NA	TRBJ2-2	NA	TRBV5-5	TGTGCCAGCAGCTTGTCCACTACGACGAACACCGGGGAGCTGTTTTTT	CASSLSTTTNTGELFF
NA	TRBJ2-3	NA	TRBV12-3/TRBV12-4	TGTGCCAGCAGTTCTCAGGTGATCACAGATACGCAGTATTTT	CASSSQVITDTQYF
NA	TRBJ1-1	many	TRBV12-3/TRBV12-4	TGTGCCAGCAGTTTGGGTACGAACACTGAAGCTTTCTTT	CASSLGTNTEAFF
NA	TRBJ1-1	NA	TRBV11-3	TGTGCCAGCAGCCACGGGACGGAGAACACTGAAGCTTTCTTT	CASSHGTENTEAFF
NA	TRBJ2-2	few	TRBV5-1	TGCGCCAGCAGCCCTTTCGGGGGATCGAACACCGGGGAGCTGTTTTTT	CASSPFGGSNTGELFF
NA	TRBJ1-2	many	TRBV27	TGTGCCAGCAGTTTATCTGGGGGCGGTGGCTACACCTTC	CASSLSGGGGYTF
NA	TRBJ2-2	many	TRBV20-1	TGCAGTGCTTCCCGGGCCTCCCTGCTAATCACCGGGGAGCTGTTTTTT	CSASRASLLITGELFF
NA	TRBJ2-5	many	TRBV28	TGTGCCAGCAGTACACCCGGGGACGATTCGTACCAAGAGACCCAGTACTTC	CASSTPGDDSYQETQYF
TRBD1	TRBJ1-4	NA	TRBV7-9	TGTGCCAGCAGCTCGGGACAGCCGACAACTAATGAAAAACTGTTTTTT	CASSSGQPTTNEKLFF
NA	TRBJ2-3	many	TRBV3-1	TGTGCCAGCAGCCACTATATGCTAGCCACAGATACGCAGTATTTT	CASSHYMLATDTQYF
NA	TRBJ2-5	many	TRBV5-1	TGCGCCAGCAGCCCTACCGGGCCACAAGAGACCCAGTACTTC	CASSPTGPQETQYF
NA	TRBJ1-2	NA	TRBV2	TGTGCCAGCAGCCGGGACAATAACTATGGCTACACCTTC	CASSRDNNYGYTF
NA	TRBJ1-6	many	TRBV10-3	TGTGCCATCAGTGGATTACAGGGAGTAAATTCACCCCTCCACTTT	CAISGLQGVNSPLHF
TRBD2	TRBJ2-3	many	TRBV5-1	TGCGCCAGCAGTATTCTCGCTAGCGGTATCCTCACAGATACGCAGTATTTT	CASSILASGILTDTQYF
NA	TRBJ2-5	many	TRBV6-1	TGTGCCAGCACCCGATCCGGGGGGCTAGAAGAGACCCAGTACTTC	CASTRSGGLEETQYF
TRBD1	TRBJ1-5	many	TRBV10-3	TGTGCCATCAGTGACGGACAGGGAATGGGTGAATTT	CAISDGQGMGEF
TRBD1	TRBJ1-2	many	TRBV5-1	TGCGCCAGCAGCTCAAGGACAGGGGACTATGGCTACACCTTC	CASSSRTGDYGYTF
NA	TRBJ2-3	NA	TRBV6-6	TGTGCCAGCAGTTGGGAAAATACGCAGTATTTT	CASSWENTQYF
TRBD1	TRBJ1-2	many	TRBV4-3	TGCGCCAGCAGCCAAATAACAGGGGCTGACTATGGCTACACCTTC	CASSQITGADYGYTF
NA	TRBJ1-1	many	TRBV7-9	TGTGCCAGCAGCTTAAGTTTGGCAGGGACGAGCACTGAAGCTTTCTTT	CASSLSLAGTSTEAFF
NA	TRBJ2-6	NA	TRBV6-2/TRBV6-3	TGTGCCACCAAAGAGATGGGGACCGGGGCCAACGTCCTGACTTTC	CATKEMGTGANVLTF
NA	TRBJ1-2	medium-sized	TRBV5-1	TGCGCCAGCAGCTCGGACGGATCTTCTCCCTATGGCTACACCTTC	CASSSDGSSPYGYTF
NA	TRBJ1-2	many	TRBV29-1	TGCAGCGTTGGGGCGACAGGACCAAATGGTAATGGCTACACCTTC	CSVGATGPNGNGYTF
NA	TRBJ1-1	many	TRBV24-1	TGTGCCACCATGGCTGCCTGGGGGGAAGCTTTCTTT	CATMAAWGEAFF
NA	TRBJ2-3	many	TRBV28	TGTGCCAGCAGTTTATTAGGACGGGGCACAGATACGCAGTATTTT	CASSLLGRGTDTQYF
NA	TRBJ1-1	few	TRBV7-2	TGTGCCAGCAGCTTAGCGAGAGTAGGCAATGACACTGAAGCTTTCTTT	CASSLARVGNDTEAFF
NA	TRBJ2-3	many	TRBV6-6	TGTGCCAGCAGTTACTCGGTTGGGGATACGCAGTATTTT	CASSYSVGDTQYF
TRBD2	TRBJ2-7	many	TRBV5-5	TGTGCCAGCAGTCCGGGACTAGCGGGGGTCGAGCAGTACTTC	CASSPGLAGVEQYF
NA	TRBJ2-2	many	TRBV6-2/TRBV6-3	TGTGCCAGCAGCGGAAGAGGGGGGGAGCTGTTTTTT	CASSGRGGELFF
TRBD1	TRBJ1-5	many	TRBV5-1	TGCGCCAGCAGCTTACAGGGGGCGGATAGTCAGCCCCAGCATTTT	CASSLQGADSQPQHF
NA	TRBJ1-1	many	TRBV7-9	TGTGCCAGCAGCTTGGACATGAACACTGAAGCTTTCTTT	CASSLDMNTEAFF
NA	TRBJ2-1	many	TRBV5-1	TGCGCCAGCAGCTTCGAAAGGTTAGCCTACAATGAGCAGTTCTTC	CASSFERLAYNEQFF